The T cell receptor beta chain described here comes from a study of Ad26.COV2.S vaccination and SARS-CoV-2 variants. Here immunoSEQ multiplex PCR was the method, and the copy in TCRdb shows in-frame clones only, minus some. The sample yields 450,000 to 550,000 clones, roughly nine tenths seen once. CDR3 length equals 13 residues. V dropped 6 bases and J dropped 3 bases, with 11 bases sitting between them. Looked up from germline, CDR1 is SGHTA and CDR2 is FQGNSA. Documented treatment: around 19 received Ad26.COV2.S at low or high dose, single or two shots; about 5 received placebo; per-sample allocation not given. Sampling took place 63 days after the first vaccine or placebo injection. This person who donated was an adult of 18-55 years in Boston. The vaccine delivered Wuhan-strain SARS-CoV-2 spike through an Ad26 vector.

The chain links TRBV7-2 to TRBJ2-5; no firm D call. This TCR was recovered from a person between 18 and 59 years old who received the Ad26.COV2.S COVID-19 vaccine or a placebo. Sequencing was performed on peripheral blood, taken in a trial of Ad26.COV2.S vaccine versus placebo. DNA for the CDR3: TGTGCCAGCAGATTCACAAATGAAGAGACCCAGTACTTC. It codes for CASRFTNEETQYF.